A single sample gave rise to the 8 T cell receptor beta chains below, sequenced in a study of cytomegalovirus exposure and HLA in healthy donors. Amplification used 60 Vbeta primers and 13 Jbeta primers. The repertoire was sequenced with immunoSEQ multiplex PCR; TCRdb's copy has only in-frame clones and lacks some. Of some 120,000 clones listed, roughly 80% were seen once; the top ten hold around 3.5%. The specimen sequenced was PBMCs. Receptors were obtained from a man younger than 45 in good health and CMV-seronegative.

The chain recombines TRBV27 with TRBJ1-6; D ambiguous. V was cut by 3 bases and J by 10 bases, with 22 bases left in between. CDR3 size: 17 residues. The germline V gene encodes CDR1 MNHEY and CDR2 SMNVEV (reference sequence). The CDR3 reads CASSFTITGPGKSPLHF. The DNA of the CDR3 is TGTGCCAGCAGTTTCACCATCACCGGGCCCGGGAAGTCACCCCTCCACTTT.

This chain uses TRBV28 with TRBJ1-1; 11 nucleotides line up with TRBD1. Germline V CDR1 and CDR2: MDHEN, SYDVKM. CDR3 size: 16 residues. After removal of 7 bases from V and 6 bases from J, the junction contained 13 bases not matched to a gene. The CDR3 is CASMPRDRGSGAEAFF. The CDR3 region has the DNA TGTGCCAGCATGCCCCGGGACAGGGGGTCTGGCGCTGAAGCTTTCTTT. Looking up the rest from reference TRBV28 and TRBJ1-1 gives the full variable domain: DVKVTQSSRYLVKRTGEKVFLECVQDMDHENMFWYRQDPGLGLRLIYFSYDVKMKEKGDIPEGYSVSREKKERFSLILESASTNQTSMYLCASMPRDRGSGAEAFFGQGTRLTVV.

This clone was counted once. The gene calls are TRBV28 and TRBJ2-7; 10 bases align to TRBD2. The trim removed 4 bases at V and 5 bases at J, leaving 11 bases unmatched. In germline, CDR1 is MDHEN, CDR2 SYDVKM. The CDR3 has 16 residues. CDR3 DNA: TGTGCCAGCAGTTATTCTTTAGCGGGAGGTTTAAACGAGCAGTACTTC. Its protein is CASSYSLAGGLNEQYF.

V usage is TRBV10-2 and J usage is TRBJ2-7, with a weak D call TRBD1 (7 bases). CDR1 WSHSY and CDR2 SAAADI come from the germline V gene. The ends were cut back, 6 bases at V and 4 bases at J, with 19 bases in the middle. The CDR3 consists of 15 residues. This CDR3 reads CASSIGGTERYEQYF. The CDR3 nucleotides are TGCGCCAGCAGCATTGGGGGGACAGAGAGATACGAGCAGTACTTC.

The CDR3 coding sequence is TGCAGCGTTGTGAGCGTCACCGGGGAGCTGTTTTTT. Its translation is CSVVSVTGELFF. The chain recombines TRBV29-1 with TRBJ2-2; D is uncertain. The CDR3 is 12 residues long. Between the trimmed V and J ends, which lost 4 bases and 4 bases, there was a span of 7 bases. CDR1 and CDR2 (germline): SQVTM, ANQGSEA.

V gene TRBV4-1 combines with J gene TRBJ1-5; tentatively, D is TRBD1 (5 bases). Germline V gene lookup returns CDR1 MGHRA and CDR2 YSYEKL. Trimming pared 2 bases from V and 4 bases from J, leaving 9 bases between. CDR3 size: 14 residues. Here the CDR3 DNA reads TGCGCCAGCAGCCAACAGGGAGGGAATCAGCCCCAGCATTTT. Its protein product is CASSQQGGNQPQHF.

The chain combines TRBV2 with TRBJ2-6; D might be TRBD1 (6 bases). This CDR3 spans 15 amino acids. From germline, CDR1 is SNHLY and CDR2 FYNNEI. V was trimmed by 1 base and J by 2 bases, leaving 6 bases between them. Here the CDR3 reads CASSEEGAGANVLTF. CDR3 nucleotide sequence: TGTGCCAGCAGTGAAGAGGGGGCTGGGGCCAACGTCCTGACTTTC.

The V call is TRBV27, the J call TRBJ1-5; D is uncertain. With 2 bases removed from V and 4 bases from J, the gap between germline ends came to 9 bases. This CDR3 comprises 14 residues. The germline V gene encodes CDR1 MNHEY and CDR2 SMNVEV (reference sequence). The CDR3 DNA follows: TGTGCCAGCAGTTTAGCCGGGAGGAATCAGCCCCAGCATTTT. This sequence encodes CASSLAGRNQPQHF.